Listed here are 6 T cell receptor beta chains from one sample, sequenced in a study of blood T cells in healthy people across ages. Combining a sample-barcoded 5' primer with a J-beta primer mix, a second PCR ran for about 6 to 12 cycles. TCRdb used MiXCR to reprocess the 5' RACE reads, holding one entry per CDR3 protein. The sample shows some 900,000 distinct CDR3 sequences, under 35% of them seen only once. The sequenced sample was blood. The receptor set was obtained from an elderly woman in good health.

The chain couples TRBV20-1 to TRBJ2-1, with 8 nucleotides matching TRBD2. The CDR3 has 14 residues. Trimming removed 3 bases from V and 3 bases from J; junction bases left unmatched: 4. The germline V gene encodes CDR1 DFQATT and CDR2 SNEGSKA (reference sequence). The DNA for the CDR3 is TGCAGTGCTAGTACTAGCGGCCACTACAATGAGCAGTTCTTC. Amino acids: CSASTSGHYNEQFF.

In the case of this clonotype: A much larger clone lies a single base off, so this may be a read error. V gene TRBV5-8 combines with J gene TRBJ2-4; 9 nucleotides align to TRBD2. Per the germline V gene, CDR1 is SGHTS and CDR2 is YDEGEE. V lost 2 bases, J lost 13 bases, and 13 bases stayed unmatched. The CDR3 has 15 residues. The chain's CDR3 is CASSFSGGFYNEQYF. For the CDR3, the DNA is TGTGCCAGCAGCTTTAGCGGGGGATTCTACAATGAGCAGTACTTC. The full variable domain, completed using reference TRBV5-8 and TRBJ2-4, is EAGVTQSPTHLIKTRGQQATLRCSPISGHTSVYWYQQALGLGLQFLLWYDEGEERNRGNFPPRFSGRQFPNYSSELNVNALELEDSALYLCASSFSGGFYNEQYFGAGTRLSVL.

Ten or more counts support this clonotype. The rearrangement joins TRBV6-2 or TRBV6-3 to TRBJ1-5; D gene ambiguous. Germline V gene lookup returns CDR1 MNHEY and CDR2 SVGEGT. Trimming stripped 6 bases from V and 1 base from J, with 16 bases between. CDR3 length: 16 amino acids. CDR3 sequence (DNA): TGTGCCAGCAGCCCGACGCAGTTGGGAAGCAATCAGCCCCAGCATTTT. Translated: CASSPTQLGSNQPQHF.

The chain joins TRBV12-3 or TRBV12-4 to TRBJ2-1; D is ambiguous. There are 14 residues in the CDR3. Trimming cost V 5 bases and J 0 bases, with 8 bases left between them. CDR3 in amino acids: CASSTLISYNEQFF. The DNA of the CDR3 is TGTGCCAGCAGTACCCTTATCTCCTACAATGAGCAGTTCTTC.

The sample holds one count of this clonotype. The CDR3 coding sequence is TGTGCCAGCAGCGGCCGGACAGGGCGGAACACTGAAGCTTTCTTT. This gives the protein CASSGRTGRNTEAFF. The chain is built from TRBV21-1 and TRBJ1-1; the DNA was not compared with TRBD1, the D call given in the table. TRBV21-1 is an annotated pseudogene. This CDR3 has 15 residues.

The chain uses TRBV7-8 and TRBJ1-5; D unclear. CDR3 length equals 15 residues. In germline, CDR1 is SGHVS, CDR2 FQNEAQ. V lost 5 bases to trimming and J lost 0 bases, with 11 bases between them. For the CDR3, the DNA is TGTGCCAGCAGCCCCCCGGGGTATAGCAATCAGCCCCAGCATTTT. It codes for CASSPPGYSNQPQHF.